This T cell receptor (beta chain) is drawn from a study of blood T cell repertoires in COVID-19. Participant age was roughly 18 to 100 years, and participants resided in fewer than 30 US areas. In assigning cohorts, the study relied on participant-reported clinical history. Two negative PCRs, clearance, or symptom resolution characterized the recovered Cohort 3 donors. Trimming removed 4 bases from V and 1 base from J; junction bases left unmatched: 1. Per germline, CDR1 LNHDA and CDR2 SQIVND (reference sequence). CDR3 length: 14 residues. The authors' processing: Amplification with reference gene primers provided the estimates of nucleated cell counts. Using immunoSEQ multiplex PCR, the repertoire was profiled, and TCRdb retains in-frame clones only, with some absent. V and J calls and clone size are copied from that table; D and trimming were computed from the DNA. Among 180,000 or so clones listed, around 80% were seen once.

The chain joins TRBV19 to TRBJ2-3; 8 nucleotides line up with TRBD1. The clonotype comes from a woman between 55 and 75 years old who had recovered from COVID-19. The sequencing sample was made of PBMCs or T cells enriched from blood (not recorded which). CDR3 DNA: TGTGCCAGTAGTACGACAGGGGGCACAGATACGCAGTATTTT. Protein sequence: CASSTTGGTDTQYF.